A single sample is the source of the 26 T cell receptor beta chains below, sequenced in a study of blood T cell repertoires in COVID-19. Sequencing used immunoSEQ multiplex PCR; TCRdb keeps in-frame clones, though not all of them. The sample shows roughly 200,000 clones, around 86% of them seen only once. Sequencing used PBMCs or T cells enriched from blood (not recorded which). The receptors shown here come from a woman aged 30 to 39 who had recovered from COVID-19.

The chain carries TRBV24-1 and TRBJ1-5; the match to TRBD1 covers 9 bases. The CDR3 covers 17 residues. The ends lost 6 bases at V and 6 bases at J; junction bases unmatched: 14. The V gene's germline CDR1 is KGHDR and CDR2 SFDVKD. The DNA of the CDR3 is TGTGCCACCAGTATTGGGACAGGGTTGGTCGGCGCTCAGCCCCAGCATTTT. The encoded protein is CATSIGTGLVGAQPQHF.

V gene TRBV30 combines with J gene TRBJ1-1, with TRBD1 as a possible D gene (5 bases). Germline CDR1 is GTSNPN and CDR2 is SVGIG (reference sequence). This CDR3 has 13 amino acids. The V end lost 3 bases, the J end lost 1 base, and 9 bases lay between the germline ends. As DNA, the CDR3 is TGTGCCTGGAGGCAGGGTAGGAACACTGAAGCTTTCTTT. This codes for CAWRQGRNTEAFF. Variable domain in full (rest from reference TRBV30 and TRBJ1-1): SQTIHQWPATLVQPVGSPLSLECTVEGTSNPNLYWYRQAAGRGLQLLFYSVGIGQISSEVPQNLSASRPQDRQFILSSKKLLLSDSGFYLCAWRQGRNTEAFFGQGTRLTVV.

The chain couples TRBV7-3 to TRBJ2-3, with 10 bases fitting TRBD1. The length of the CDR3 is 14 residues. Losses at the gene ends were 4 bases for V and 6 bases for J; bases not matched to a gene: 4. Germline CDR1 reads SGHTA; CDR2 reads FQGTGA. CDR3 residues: CASSSGTGVDTQYF. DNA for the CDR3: TGTGCCAGCAGCTCGGGGACAGGGGTGGATACGCAGTATTTT.

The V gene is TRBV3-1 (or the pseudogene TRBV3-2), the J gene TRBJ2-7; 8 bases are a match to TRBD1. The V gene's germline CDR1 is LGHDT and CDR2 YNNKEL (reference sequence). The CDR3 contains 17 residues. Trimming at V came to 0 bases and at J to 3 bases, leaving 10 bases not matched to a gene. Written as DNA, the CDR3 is TGTGCCAGCAGCCAAGACATAATCGGACAGGGCCACTACGAGCAGTACTTC. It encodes CASSQDIIGQGHYEQYF.

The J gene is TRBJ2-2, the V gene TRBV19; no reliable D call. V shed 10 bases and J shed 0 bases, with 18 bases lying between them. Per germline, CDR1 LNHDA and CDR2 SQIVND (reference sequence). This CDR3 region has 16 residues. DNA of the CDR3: TGTGCCACAAGAATCAAGATCACTCCGAACACCGGGGAGCTGTTTTTT. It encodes CATRIKITPNTGELFF.

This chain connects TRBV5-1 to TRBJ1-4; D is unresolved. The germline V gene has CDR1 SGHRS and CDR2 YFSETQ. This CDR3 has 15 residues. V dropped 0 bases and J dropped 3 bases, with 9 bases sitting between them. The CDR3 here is CASSLGPPPNEKLFF. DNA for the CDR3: TGCGCCAGCAGCTTGGGGCCGCCGCCTAATGAAAAACTGTTTTTT. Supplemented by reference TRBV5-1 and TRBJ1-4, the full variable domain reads KAGVTQTPRYLIKTRGQQVTLSCSPISGHRSVSWYQQTPGQGLQFLFEYFSETQRNKGNFPGRFSGRQFSNSRSEMNVSTLELGDSALYLCASSLGPPPNEKLFFGSGTQLSVL.

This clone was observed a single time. CDR3 DNA: TGTGCCAGCAGCCTCCCAGGGGGCAGGGATGGCTACACCTTC. This encodes CASSLPGGRDGYTF. The chain is built from TRBV7-8 and TRBJ1-2; the match to TRBD1 covers 8 bases. Germline V gives CDR1 SGHVS, CDR2 FQNEAQ. V lost 5 bases and J lost 6; bases outside the gene matches: 8. The CDR3 has 14 amino acids.

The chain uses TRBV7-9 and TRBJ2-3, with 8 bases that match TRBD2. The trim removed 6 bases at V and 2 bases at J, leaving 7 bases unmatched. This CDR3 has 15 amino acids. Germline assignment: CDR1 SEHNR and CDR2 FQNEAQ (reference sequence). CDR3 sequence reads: CASSLLAGITDTQYF. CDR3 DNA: TGTGCCAGCAGTCTTTTAGCGGGAATCACAGATACGCAGTATTTT.

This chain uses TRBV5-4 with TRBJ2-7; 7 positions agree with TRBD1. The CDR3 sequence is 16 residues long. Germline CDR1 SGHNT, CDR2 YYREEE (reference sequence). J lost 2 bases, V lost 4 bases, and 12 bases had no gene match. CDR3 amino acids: CASSPETGLSTYEQYF. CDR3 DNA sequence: TGTGCCAGCAGCCCCGAGACAGGGTTGAGTACCTACGAGCAGTACTTC.

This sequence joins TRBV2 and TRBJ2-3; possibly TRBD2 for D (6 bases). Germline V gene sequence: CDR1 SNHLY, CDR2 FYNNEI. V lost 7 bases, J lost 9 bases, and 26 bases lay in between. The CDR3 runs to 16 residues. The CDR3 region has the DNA TGTGCCAGCACCCTGGGTGGGACTTTCGGGGAGAAGACGCAGTATTTT. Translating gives CASTLGGTFGEKTQYF.

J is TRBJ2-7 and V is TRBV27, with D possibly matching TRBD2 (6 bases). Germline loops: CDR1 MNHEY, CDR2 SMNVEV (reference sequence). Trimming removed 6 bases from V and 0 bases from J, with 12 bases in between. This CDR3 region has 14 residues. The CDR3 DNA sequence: TGTGCCAGCAGGGGGACTCAGAGCTCCTACGAGCAGTACTTC. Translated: CASRGTQSSYEQYF.

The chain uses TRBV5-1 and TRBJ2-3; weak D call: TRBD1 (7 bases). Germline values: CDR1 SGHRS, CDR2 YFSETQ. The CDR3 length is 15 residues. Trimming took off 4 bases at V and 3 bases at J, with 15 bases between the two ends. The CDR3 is CASSPAGQLTDTQYF. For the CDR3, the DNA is TGCGCCAGCAGCCCGGCGGGACAGCTGACAGATACGCAGTATTTT.

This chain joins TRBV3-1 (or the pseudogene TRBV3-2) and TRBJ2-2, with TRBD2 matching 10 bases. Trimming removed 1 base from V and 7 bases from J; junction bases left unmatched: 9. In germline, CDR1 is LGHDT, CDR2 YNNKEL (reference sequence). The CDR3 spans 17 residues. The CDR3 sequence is CASSQVPLAGVVGELFF. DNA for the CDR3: TGTGCCAGCAGCCAAGTGCCTCTAGCGGGAGTAGTCGGGGAGCTGTTTTTT.

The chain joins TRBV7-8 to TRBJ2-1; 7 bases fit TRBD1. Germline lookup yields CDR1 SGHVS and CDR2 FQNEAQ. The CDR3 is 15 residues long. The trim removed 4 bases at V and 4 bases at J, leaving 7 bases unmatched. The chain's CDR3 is CASSYSGTVYNEQFF. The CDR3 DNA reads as TGTGCCAGCAGCTATTCCGGGACAGTATACAATGAGCAGTTCTTC.

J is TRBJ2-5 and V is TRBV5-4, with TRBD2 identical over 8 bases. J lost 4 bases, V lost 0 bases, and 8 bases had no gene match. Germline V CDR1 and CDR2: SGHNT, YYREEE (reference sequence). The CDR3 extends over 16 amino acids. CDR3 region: CASSLGVAGGTETQYF. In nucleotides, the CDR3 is TGTGCCAGCAGCTTGGGCGTTGCGGGAGGCACAGAGACCCAGTACTTC.

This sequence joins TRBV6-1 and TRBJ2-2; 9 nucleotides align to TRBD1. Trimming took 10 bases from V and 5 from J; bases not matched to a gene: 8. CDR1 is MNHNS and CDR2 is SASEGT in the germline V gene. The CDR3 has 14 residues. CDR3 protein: CATQTGTGTGELFF. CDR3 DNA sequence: TGTGCCACCCAAACCGGGACAGGGACCGGGGAGCTGTTTTTT.

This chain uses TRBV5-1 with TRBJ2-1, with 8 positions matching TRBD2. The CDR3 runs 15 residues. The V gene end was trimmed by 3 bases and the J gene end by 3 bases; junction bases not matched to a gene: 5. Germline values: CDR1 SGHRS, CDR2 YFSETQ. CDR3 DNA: TGCGCCAGCAGCTCTAGCGGGTCCAACTACAATGAGCAGTTCTTC. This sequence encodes CASSSSGSNYNEQFF.

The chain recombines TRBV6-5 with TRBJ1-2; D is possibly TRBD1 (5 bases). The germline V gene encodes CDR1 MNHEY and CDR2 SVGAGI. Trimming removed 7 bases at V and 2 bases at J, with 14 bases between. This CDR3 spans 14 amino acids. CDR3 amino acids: CASIRQEGNYGYTF. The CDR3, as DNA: TGTGCCAGCATAAGGCAGGAGGGGAACTATGGCTACACCTTC.

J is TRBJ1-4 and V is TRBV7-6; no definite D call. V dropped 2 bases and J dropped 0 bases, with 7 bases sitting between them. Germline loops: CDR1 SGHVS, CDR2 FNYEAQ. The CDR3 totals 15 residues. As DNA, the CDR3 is TGTGCCAGCAGCTTACGTACTGCAACTAATGAAAAACTGTTTTTT. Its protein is CASSLRTATNEKLFF. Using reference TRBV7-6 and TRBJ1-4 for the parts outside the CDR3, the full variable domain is GAGVSQSPRYKVTKRGQDVALRCDPISGHVSLYWYRQALGQGPEFLTYFNYEAQQDKSGLPNDRFSAERPEGSISTLTIQRTEQRDSAMYRCASSLRTATNEKLFFGSGTQLSVL.

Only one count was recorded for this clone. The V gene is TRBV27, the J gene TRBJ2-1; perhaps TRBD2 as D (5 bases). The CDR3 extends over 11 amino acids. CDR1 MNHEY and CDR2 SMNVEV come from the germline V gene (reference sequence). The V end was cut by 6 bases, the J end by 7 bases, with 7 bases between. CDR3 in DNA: TGTGCCAGCAGAGGACTGAATGAGCAGTTCTTC. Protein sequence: CASRGLNEQFF.

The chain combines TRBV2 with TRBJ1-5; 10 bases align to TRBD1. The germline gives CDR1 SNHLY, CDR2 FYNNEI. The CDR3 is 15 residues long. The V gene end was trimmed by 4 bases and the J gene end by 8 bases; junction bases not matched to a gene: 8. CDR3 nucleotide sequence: TGTGCCAGCAGTGGGGACAGGGGCCTCGGGGAGCCCCAGCATTTT. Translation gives CASSGDRGLGEPQHF.

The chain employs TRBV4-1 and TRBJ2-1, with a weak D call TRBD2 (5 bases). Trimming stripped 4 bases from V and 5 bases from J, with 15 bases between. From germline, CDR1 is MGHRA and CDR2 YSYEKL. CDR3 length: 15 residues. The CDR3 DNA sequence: TGCGCCAGCAGCCCCGGGATAGGTTCAGACAATGAGCAGTTCTTC. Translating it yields CASSPGIGSDNEQFF.

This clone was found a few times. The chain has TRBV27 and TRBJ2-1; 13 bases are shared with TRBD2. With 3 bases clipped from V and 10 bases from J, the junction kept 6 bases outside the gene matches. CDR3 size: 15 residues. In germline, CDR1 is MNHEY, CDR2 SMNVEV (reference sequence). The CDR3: CASSFRTSGRREQFF. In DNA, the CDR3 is TGTGCCAGCAGTTTCCGGACTAGCGGGAGACGAGAGCAGTTCTTC.

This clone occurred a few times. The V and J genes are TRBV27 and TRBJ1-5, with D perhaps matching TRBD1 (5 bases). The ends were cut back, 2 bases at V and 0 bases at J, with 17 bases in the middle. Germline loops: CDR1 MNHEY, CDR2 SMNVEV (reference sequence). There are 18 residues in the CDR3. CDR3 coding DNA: TGTGCCAGCAGTTTAGGTCGAACAGGAGCCCTTAGCAATCAGCCCCAGCATTTT. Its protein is CASSLGRTGALSNQPQHF.

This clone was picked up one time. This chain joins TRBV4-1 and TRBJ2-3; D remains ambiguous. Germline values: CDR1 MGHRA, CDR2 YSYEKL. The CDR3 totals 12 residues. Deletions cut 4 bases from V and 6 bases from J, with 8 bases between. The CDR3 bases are TGCGCCAGCAGCCCCGGCAGGGATACGCAGTATTTT. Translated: CASSPGRDTQYF.

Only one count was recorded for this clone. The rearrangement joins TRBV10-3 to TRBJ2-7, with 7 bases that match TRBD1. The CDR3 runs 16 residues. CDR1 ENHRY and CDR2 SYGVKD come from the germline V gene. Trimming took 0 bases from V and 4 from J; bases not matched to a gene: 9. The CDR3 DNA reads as TGTGCCATCAGTGAGTCCACGGGACAGACAATTTACGAGCAGTACTTC. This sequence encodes CAISESTGQTIYEQYF.